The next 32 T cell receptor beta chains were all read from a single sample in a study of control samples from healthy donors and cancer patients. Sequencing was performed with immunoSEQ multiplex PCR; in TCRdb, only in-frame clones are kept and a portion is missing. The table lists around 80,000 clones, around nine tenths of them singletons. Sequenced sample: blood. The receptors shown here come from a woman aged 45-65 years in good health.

CDR3 in DNA: TGCGCCAGCAGCCACGGGACCGGAGAGGGCTACACCTTC. Its translation is CASSHGTGEGYTF. The rearrangement uses TRBV4-1 and TRBJ1-2; D is possibly TRBD1 (5 bases). The CDR3 length is 13 residues. Germline CDR1 MGHRA, CDR2 YSYEKL. Between the trimmed V and J ends, which lost 3 bases and 8 bases, there was a span of 13 bases.

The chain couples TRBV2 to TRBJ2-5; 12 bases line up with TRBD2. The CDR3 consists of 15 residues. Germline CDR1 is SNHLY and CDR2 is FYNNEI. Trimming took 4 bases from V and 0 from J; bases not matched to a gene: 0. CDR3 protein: CASSGTSGDQETQYF. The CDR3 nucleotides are TGTGCCAGCAGTGGGACTAGCGGGGACCAAGAGACCCAGTACTTC.

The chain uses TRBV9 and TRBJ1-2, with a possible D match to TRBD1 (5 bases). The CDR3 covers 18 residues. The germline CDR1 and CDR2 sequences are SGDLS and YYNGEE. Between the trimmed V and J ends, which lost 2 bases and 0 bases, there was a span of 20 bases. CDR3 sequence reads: CASSVSDGTMGANYGYTF. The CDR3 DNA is TGTGCCAGCAGCGTGTCCGATGGGACCATGGGAGCTAACTATGGCTACACCTTC. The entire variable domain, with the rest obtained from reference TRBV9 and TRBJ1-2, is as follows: DSGVTQTPKHLITATGQRVTLRCSPRSGDLSVYWYQQSLDQGLQFLIQYYNGEERAKGNILERFSAQQFPDLHSELNLSSLELGDSALYFCASSVSDGTMGANYGYTFGSGTRLTVV.

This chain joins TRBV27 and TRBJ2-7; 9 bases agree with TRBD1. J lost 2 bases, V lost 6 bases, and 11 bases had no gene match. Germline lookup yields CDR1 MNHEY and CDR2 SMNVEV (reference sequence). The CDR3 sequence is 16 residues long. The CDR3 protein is CASRKEGTGKAYEQYF. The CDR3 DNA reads TGTGCCAGCAGAAAAGAGGGGACAGGGAAAGCCTACGAGCAGTACTTC.

The CDR3 nucleotides read TGTGCCACCAGTCCCGGACAGGGGGCAGGAGGCTACACCTTC. It specifies CATSPGQGAGGYTF. V and J are TRBV24-1 and TRBJ1-2, with TRBD1 identical over 11 bases. The CDR3 sequence is 14 residues long. V dropped 6 bases and J dropped 8; count of bases not matched to a gene: 7. Germline V CDR1 and CDR2: KGHDR, SFDVKD.

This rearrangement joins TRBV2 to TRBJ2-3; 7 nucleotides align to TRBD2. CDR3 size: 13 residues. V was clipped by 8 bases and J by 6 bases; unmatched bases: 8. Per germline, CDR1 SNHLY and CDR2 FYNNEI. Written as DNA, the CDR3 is TGTGCCAGCGGCGGAATGCGGGGGGATACGCAGTATTTT. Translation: CASGGMRGDTQYF.

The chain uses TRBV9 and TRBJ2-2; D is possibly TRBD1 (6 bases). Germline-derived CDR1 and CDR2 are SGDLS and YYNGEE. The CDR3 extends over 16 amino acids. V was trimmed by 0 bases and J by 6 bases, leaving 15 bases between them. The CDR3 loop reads CASSVGGGLRAGELFF. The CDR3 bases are TGTGCCAGCAGCGTAGGTGGGGGCTTGAGAGCCGGGGAGCTGTTTTTT.

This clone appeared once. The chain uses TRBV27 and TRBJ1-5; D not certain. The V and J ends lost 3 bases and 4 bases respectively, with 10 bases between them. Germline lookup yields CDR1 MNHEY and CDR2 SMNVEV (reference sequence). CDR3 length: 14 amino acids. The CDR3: CASSLNSPNQPQHF. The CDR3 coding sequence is TGTGCCAGCAGTTTGAACAGCCCTAATCAGCCCCAGCATTTT.

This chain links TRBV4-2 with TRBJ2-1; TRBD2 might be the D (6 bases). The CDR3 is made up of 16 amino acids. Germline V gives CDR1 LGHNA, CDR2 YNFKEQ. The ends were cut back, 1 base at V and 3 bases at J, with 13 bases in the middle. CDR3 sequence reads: CASSQVYSGLYNEQFF. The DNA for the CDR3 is TGTGCCAGCAGCCAAGTTTATAGCGGCCTCTACAATGAGCAGTTCTTC.

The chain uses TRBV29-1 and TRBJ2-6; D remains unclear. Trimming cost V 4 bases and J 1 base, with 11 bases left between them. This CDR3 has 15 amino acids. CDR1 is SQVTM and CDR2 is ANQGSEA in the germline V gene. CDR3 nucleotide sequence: TGCAGCGTTGGAGGACGGACGTCTGGGGCCAACGTCCTGACTTTC. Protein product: CSVGGRTSGANVLTF.

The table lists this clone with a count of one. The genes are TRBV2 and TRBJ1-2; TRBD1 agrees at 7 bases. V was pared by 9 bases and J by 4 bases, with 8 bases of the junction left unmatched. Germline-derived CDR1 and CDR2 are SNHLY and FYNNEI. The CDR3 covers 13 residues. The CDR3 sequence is CARTGATSYGYTF. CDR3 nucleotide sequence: TGTGCCAGAACAGGGGCCACTTCCTATGGCTACACCTTC.

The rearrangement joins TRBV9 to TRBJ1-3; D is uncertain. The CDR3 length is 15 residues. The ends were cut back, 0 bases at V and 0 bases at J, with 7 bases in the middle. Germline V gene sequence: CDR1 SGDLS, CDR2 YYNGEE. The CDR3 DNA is TGTGCCAGCAGCGTAGGGGGTAACTCTGGAAACACCATATATTTT. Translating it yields CASSVGGNSGNTIYF.

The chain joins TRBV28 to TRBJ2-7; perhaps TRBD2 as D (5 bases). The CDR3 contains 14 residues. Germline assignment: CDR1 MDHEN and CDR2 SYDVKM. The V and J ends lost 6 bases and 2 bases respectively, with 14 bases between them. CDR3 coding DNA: TGTGCCAGCAGGTCGGGGAAGAATCCCTACGAGCAGTACTTC. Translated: CASRSGKNPYEQYF. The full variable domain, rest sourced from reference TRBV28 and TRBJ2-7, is DVKVTQSSRYLVKRTGEKVFLECVQDMDHENMFWYRQDPGLGLRLIYFSYDVKMKEKGDIPEGYSVSREKKERFSLILESASTNQTSMYLCASRSGKNPYEQYFGPGTRLTVT.

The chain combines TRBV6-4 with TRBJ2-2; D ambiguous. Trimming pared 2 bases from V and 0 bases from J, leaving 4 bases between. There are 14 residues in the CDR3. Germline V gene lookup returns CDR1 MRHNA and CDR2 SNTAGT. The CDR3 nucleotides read TGTGCCAGCAGTGACGAGGCGAACACCGGGGAGCTGTTTTTT. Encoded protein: CASSDEANTGELFF.

CDR3 DNA sequence: TGTGCCAGCAGTTCCGACAGGGTCCCTGGAAACACCATATATTTT. This translates into CASSSDRVPGNTIYF. The chain combines TRBV5-5 with TRBJ1-3; TRBD1 agrees at 7 bases. Trimming at V came to 5 bases and at J to 2 bases, leaving 7 bases not matched to a gene. This CDR3 comprises 15 residues. Per the germline V gene, CDR1 is SGHKS and CDR2 is YYEKEE (reference sequence).

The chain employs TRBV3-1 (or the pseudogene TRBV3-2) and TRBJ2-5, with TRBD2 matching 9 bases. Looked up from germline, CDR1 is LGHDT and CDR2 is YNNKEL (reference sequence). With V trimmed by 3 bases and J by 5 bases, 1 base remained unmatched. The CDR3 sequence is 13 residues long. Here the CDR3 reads CASSQRGGETQYF. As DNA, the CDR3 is TGTGCCAGCAGCCAGCGGGGGGGGGAGACCCAGTACTTC.

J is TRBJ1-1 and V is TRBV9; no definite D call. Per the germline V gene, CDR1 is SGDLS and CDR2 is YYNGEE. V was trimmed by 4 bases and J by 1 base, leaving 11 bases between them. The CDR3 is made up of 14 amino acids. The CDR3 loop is CASSPHYTNTEAFF. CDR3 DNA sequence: TGTGCCAGCAGCCCACATTACACGAACACTGAAGCTTTCTTT.

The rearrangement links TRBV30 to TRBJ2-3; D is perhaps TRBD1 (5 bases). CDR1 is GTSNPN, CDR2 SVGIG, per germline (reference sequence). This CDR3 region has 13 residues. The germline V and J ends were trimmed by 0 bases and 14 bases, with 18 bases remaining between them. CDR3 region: CAWSVQQANSRYF. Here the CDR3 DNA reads TGTGCCTGGAGTGTACAACAGGCAAACTCAAGGTATTTT.

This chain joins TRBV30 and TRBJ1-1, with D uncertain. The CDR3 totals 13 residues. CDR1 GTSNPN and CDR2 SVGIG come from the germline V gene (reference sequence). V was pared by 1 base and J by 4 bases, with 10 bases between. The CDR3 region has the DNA TGTGCCTGGAGTGGGCAGTTGGTCACTGAAGCTTTCTTT. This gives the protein CAWSGQLVTEAFF.

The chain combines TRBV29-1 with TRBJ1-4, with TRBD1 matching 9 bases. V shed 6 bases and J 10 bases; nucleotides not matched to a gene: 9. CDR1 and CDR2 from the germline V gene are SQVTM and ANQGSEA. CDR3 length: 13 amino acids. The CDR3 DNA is TGCAGCGTGGCCCGGGACAGGGAGGGAAAACTGTTTTTT. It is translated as CSVARDREGKLFF.

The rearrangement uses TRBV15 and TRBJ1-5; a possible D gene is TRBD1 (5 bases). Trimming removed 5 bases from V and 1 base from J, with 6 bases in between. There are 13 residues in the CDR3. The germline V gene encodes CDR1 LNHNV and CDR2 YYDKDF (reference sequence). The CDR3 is CATSSGSNQPQHF. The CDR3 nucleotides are TGTGCCACCAGCTCAGGGAGCAATCAGCCCCAGCATTTT.

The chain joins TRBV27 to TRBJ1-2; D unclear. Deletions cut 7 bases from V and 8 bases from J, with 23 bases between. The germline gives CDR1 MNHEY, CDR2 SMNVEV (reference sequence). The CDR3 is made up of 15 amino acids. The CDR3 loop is CASTPKAAAVGGYTF. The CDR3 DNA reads TGTGCCAGCACCCCCAAAGCGGCGGCTGTAGGAGGCTACACCTTC.

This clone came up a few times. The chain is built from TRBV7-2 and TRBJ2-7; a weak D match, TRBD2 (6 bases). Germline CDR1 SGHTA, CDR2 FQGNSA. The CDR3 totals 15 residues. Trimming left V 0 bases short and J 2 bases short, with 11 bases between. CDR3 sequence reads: CASSLALGSTYEQYF. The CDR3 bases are TGTGCCAGCAGCTTAGCGCTCGGGAGTACCTACGAGCAGTACTTC.

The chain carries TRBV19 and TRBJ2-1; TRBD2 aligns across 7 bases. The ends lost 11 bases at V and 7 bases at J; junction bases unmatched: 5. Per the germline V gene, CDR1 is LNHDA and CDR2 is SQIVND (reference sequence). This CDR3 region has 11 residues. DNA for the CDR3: TGTGCCGTTGGGGGGGGGAATGAGCAGTTCTTC. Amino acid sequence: CAVGGGNEQFF.

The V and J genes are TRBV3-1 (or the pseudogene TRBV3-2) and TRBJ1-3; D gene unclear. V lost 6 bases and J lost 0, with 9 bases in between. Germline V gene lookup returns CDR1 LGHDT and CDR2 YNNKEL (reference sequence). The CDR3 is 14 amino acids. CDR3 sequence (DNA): TGTGCCAGCAGTCGGACTATCTCTGGAAACACCATATATTTT. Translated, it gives CASSRTISGNTIYF.

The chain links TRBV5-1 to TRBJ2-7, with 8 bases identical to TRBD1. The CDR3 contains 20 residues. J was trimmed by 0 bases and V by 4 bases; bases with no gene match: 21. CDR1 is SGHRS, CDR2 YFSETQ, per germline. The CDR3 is CASSRNPGQESAPVSYEQYF. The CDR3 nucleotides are TGCGCCAGCAGCCGAAATCCGGGACAGGAGAGCGCCCCAGTCTCCTACGAGCAGTACTTC.

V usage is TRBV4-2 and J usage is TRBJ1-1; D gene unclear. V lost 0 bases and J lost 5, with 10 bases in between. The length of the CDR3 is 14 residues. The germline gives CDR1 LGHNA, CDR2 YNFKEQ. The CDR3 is CASSQDLGWTEAFF. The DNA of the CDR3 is TGTGCCAGCAGCCAAGATTTAGGATGGACTGAAGCTTTCTTT.

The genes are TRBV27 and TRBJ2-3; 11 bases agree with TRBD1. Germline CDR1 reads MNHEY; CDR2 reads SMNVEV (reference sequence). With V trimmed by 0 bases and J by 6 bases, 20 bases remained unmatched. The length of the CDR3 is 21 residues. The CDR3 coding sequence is TGTGCCAGCAGTTTATCCGGGACAGGGGGTTTCAGCGGGGTCCTGAGGGATACGCAGTATTTT. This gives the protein CASSLSGTGGFSGVLRDTQYF.

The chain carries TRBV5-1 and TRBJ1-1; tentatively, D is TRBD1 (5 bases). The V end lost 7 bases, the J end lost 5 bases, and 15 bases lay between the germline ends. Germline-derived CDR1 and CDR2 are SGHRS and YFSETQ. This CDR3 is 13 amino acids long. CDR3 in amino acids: CASGGPSGTEAFF. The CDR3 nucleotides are TGCGCCAGCGGGGGACCCTCCGGAACTGAAGCTTTCTTT.

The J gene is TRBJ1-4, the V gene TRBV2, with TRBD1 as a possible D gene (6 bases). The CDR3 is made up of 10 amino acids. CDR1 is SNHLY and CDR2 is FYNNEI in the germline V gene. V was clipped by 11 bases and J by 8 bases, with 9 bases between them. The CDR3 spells CAGGTEKLFF. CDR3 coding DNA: TGTGCCGGGGGGACAGAAAAACTGTTTTTT.

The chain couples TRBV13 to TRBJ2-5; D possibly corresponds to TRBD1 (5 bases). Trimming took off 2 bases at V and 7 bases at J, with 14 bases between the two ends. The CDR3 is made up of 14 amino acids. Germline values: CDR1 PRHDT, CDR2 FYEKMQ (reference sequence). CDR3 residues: CASSLYGAPGTQYF. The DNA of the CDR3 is TGTGCCAGCAGCTTATATGGGGCGCCAGGGACCCAGTACTTC.

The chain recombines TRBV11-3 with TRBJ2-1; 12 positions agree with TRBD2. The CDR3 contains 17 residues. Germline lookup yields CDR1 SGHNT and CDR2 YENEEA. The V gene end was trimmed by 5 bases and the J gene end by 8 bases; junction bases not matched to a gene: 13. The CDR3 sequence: CASSPGGLAGGPDEQFF. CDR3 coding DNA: TGTGCCAGCAGCCCAGGCGGGCTAGCGGGGGGGCCGGATGAGCAGTTCTTC.